The 14 T cell receptor beta chains reported below all come from one sample, sequenced in a study of T-cell reconstitution after alpha-beta-depleted transplantation in children. Using unique molecular identifiers, the investigators prepared the TCRbeta library. MiXCR was run by TCRdb on the PCR reads, yielding one entry per CDR3 protein. The sample gives about 200,000 distinct CDR3 sequences, approximately 6.8% of which show up once; about 4.3% is in the top ten. The sample here was PBMCs, taken before TCRalphabeta/CD19-depleted stem cell transplant. The receptors stem from a girl under three years old with combined immunodeficiency, due to receive a stem cell transplant.

This clonotype was detected many times. The chain links TRBV2 to TRBJ2-5, with TRBD2 matching over 10 bases. The V gene end was trimmed by 9 bases and the J gene end by 0 bases; junction bases not matched to a gene: 16. CDR3 length equals 18 residues. Germline-derived CDR1 and CDR2 are SNHLY and FYNNEI. For the CDR3, the DNA is TGTGCCAGTTATATGCGCCTAGGGACTAGCGCAAACCAAGAGACCCAGTACTTC. It yields the protein CASYMRLGTSANQETQYF.

This chain uses TRBV6-5 with TRBJ1-1; a possible D gene is TRBD1 (6 bases). The germline gives CDR1 MNHEY, CDR2 SVGAGI. The CDR3 contains 14 residues. Between the trimmed V and J ends, which lost 0 bases and 7 bases, there was a span of 12 bases. In DNA form, the CDR3 reads TGTGCCAGCAGTTACTCGGGGACATTCCTTGAAGCTTTCTTT. Its translation: CASSYSGTFLEAFF.

This clonotype was recorded at least ten times. V gene TRBV5-5 combines with J gene TRBJ2-1; no definite D call. The V end was cut by 0 bases, the J end by 9 bases, with 10 bases between. This CDR3 spans 13 amino acids. CDR1 is SGHKS, CDR2 YYEKEE, per germline (reference sequence). In DNA form, the CDR3 reads TGTGCCAGCAGCTTGGAGAGGTGGGGTGAGCAGTTCTTC. Amino acid sequence: CASSLERWGEQFF.

Ten or more counts support this clonotype. The chain joins TRBV12-3 or TRBV12-4 to TRBJ2-7, with 9 bases lining up with TRBD1. V shed 3 bases and J 4 bases; nucleotides not matched to a gene: 7. The CDR3 contains 15 residues. CDR3 DNA: TGTGCCAGCAGTTTTTACACAGGGGGCATTTACGAGCAGTACTTC. This encodes CASSFYTGGIYEQYF.

This chain joins TRBV14 and TRBJ2-7; no reliable D call. The CDR3 sequence is 13 residues long. Germline V gives CDR1 SGHDN, CDR2 FVKESK. V was pared by 0 bases and J by 6 bases, with 9 bases between. The CDR3 nucleotides are TGTGCCAGCAGCCAAGAGGCCCCCTCCGAGCAGTACTTC. It specifies CASSQEAPSEQYF. Using reference TRBV14 and TRBJ2-7 for the parts outside the CDR3, the full variable domain is EAGVTQFPSHSVIEKGQTVTLRCDPISGHDNLYWYRRVMGKEIKFLLHFVKESKQDESGMPNNRFLAERTGGTYSTLKVQPAELEDSGVYFCASSQEAPSEQYFGPGTRLTVT.

This clonotype was counted at least ten times. V usage is TRBV12-3 or TRBV12-4 and J usage is TRBJ2-1; 13 bases are shared with TRBD2. This CDR3 comprises 14 residues. V shed 8 bases and J 7 bases; nucleotides not matched to a gene: 5. The CDR3: CASSRLAGGNEQFF. The CDR3 nucleotides are TGTGCCAGCTCGCGACTAGCGGGAGGTAATGAGCAGTTCTTC.

V is TRBV6-1 and J is TRBJ2-5, with D tentatively TRBD2 (5 bases). The V gene lost 6 bases and the J gene lost 7 bases, with 18 bases spanning the gap. This CDR3 is 14 amino acids long. Looked up from germline, CDR1 is MNHNS and CDR2 is SASEGT. The CDR3 DNA is TGTGCCAGCAGCCTTCGGTGGGAGCCGGGGACCCAGTACTTC. As protein: CASSLRWEPGTQYF.

This clonotype was observed many times. The chain's CDR3 is CASSLRQGRVGEQYF. CDR3 in DNA: TGTGCCAGCAGCTTAAGGCAGGGGAGGGTTGGGGAGCAGTACTTC. The rearrangement joins TRBV7-2 to TRBJ2-7; possible D gene TRBD2, 7 bases. CDR1 and CDR2 from the germline V gene are SGHTA and FQGNSA. V was clipped by 2 bases and J by 7 bases, with 18 bases between them. The CDR3 is 15 amino acids.

This clonotype has at least ten counts. The genes are TRBV7-9 and TRBJ2-1; 9 nucleotides match TRBD1. The CDR3 has 15 amino acids. Germline CDR1 is SEHNR and CDR2 is FQNEAQ (reference sequence). V dropped 8 bases and J dropped 2; count of bases not matched to a gene: 7. The CDR3 spells CASSSTGGPYNEQFF. The CDR3 DNA sequence: TGTGCCAGCTCCTCGACAGGGGGGCCCTACAATGAGCAGTTCTTC.

Ten or more counts support this clonotype. The chain is built from TRBV27 and TRBJ2-2, with D hard to call. This CDR3 has 14 amino acids. Germline assignment: CDR1 MNHEY and CDR2 SMNVEV (reference sequence). V shed 6 bases and J shed 4 bases, with 12 bases lying between them. For the CDR3, the DNA is TGTGCCAGCAGCAGCTTGTGGAGCACCGGGGAGCTGTTTTTT. This encodes CASSSLWSTGELFF.

This clonotype was recorded many times. V usage is TRBV13 and J usage is TRBJ2-1; the D call may be TRBD1 or TRBD2 (5 bases each). This CDR3 comprises 17 residues. V dropped 4 bases and J dropped 7 bases, with 23 bases sitting between them. Germline lookup yields CDR1 PRHDT and CDR2 FYEKMQ (reference sequence). CDR3 loop: CASSSRFGATYYNEQFF. The CDR3 DNA is TGTGCCAGCAGCTCGCGTTTCGGGGCCACGTACTATAATGAGCAGTTCTTC.

This clonotype has at least ten counts. J is TRBJ2-7 and V is TRBV12-3 or TRBV12-4, with D tentatively TRBD1 (6 bases). The CDR3 is made up of 14 amino acids. Trimming stripped 6 bases from V and 4 bases from J, with 16 bases between. The CDR3 sequence is CASSSGDGMYEQYF. Here the CDR3 DNA reads TGTGCCAGCAGCTCAGGGGACGGCATGTACGAGCAGTACTTC.

In this sample, this clonotype turned up many times. The chain is built from TRBV9 and TRBJ2-7; TRBD1 matches 8 bases. CDR1 is SGDLS, CDR2 YYNGEE, per germline. V lost 3 bases, J lost 3 bases, and 11 bases stayed unmatched. The CDR3 totals 16 residues. The DNA for the CDR3 is TGTGCCAGCAGCGCGACCTCCGGGACAGGTTACTACGAGCAGTACTTC. Its translation is CASSATSGTGYYEQYF.

A remark on this clonotype: One junction end disagrees with the germline gene, perhaps due to a read error. The gene calls are TRBV4-2 and TRBJ2-1; D gene uncertain. Germline V gene lookup returns CDR1 LGHNA and CDR2 YNFKEQ. This CDR3 comprises 15 residues. CDR3 sequence: CARSRRRHGWNEQFF. Written as DNA, the CDR3 is TGTGCCAGGAGCCGCCGCAGACACGGCTGGAATGAGCAGTTCTTC.